The following is a TCR beta chain sequence with its context. A junction boundary mismatches the germline segment, possibly from a read error. Some clones are missing from TCRdb's copy, which holds only in-frame ones; the method was immunoSEQ multiplex PCR. This table has about 56,000 clones, around 90% appearing once. The data were obtained in a study of T cell changes during pregnancy in multiple sclerosis. The CDR3 has 11 residues. Germline assignment: CDR1 DFQATT and CDR2 SNEGSKA (reference sequence). The sample was CD4+ T cells from peripheral blood mononuclear cells, taken in the third trimester of pregnancy. This clonotype was sampled from a female donor with multiple sclerosis, enrolled in a pregnancy study. The gene calls are TRBV20-1 and TRBJ2-3, with D maybe TRBD2 (6 bases). In DNA form, the CDR3 reads TGCAGTGCTAGGACCACGGGAGAGCTGGATTTT. It is translated as CSARTTGELDF.